This T cell receptor (beta chain) was identified in a study of CD8 T cells in ankylosing spondylitis. Making the TCR beta libraries involved quantitative 5'-RACE with molecular barcodes. MiXCR, run by TCRdb on the 5' RACE reads, gives a single entry per CDR3 protein. The sample comprises hundreds of thousands of distinct CDR3 sequences, roughly 24% of which are singletons, and more than 6.5% rests with the top ten. Germline CDR1 and CDR2: LGHNA and YNFKEQ. Trimming shortened V by 3 bases and J by 2 bases, and 14 bases separated the two germline ends. This CDR3 is 15 amino acids long. Regarding the study as a whole: Past studies reported some motif variants in reactive arthritis synovial fluid and blood. Disease-linked clones were reportedly significantly enriched in matched ankylosing spondylitis synovial fluid. The study identified a TCR beta motif of eight highly homologous variants that appeared characteristic of ankylosing spondylitis blood.

This clonotype has more than one count but fewer than ten. Its antigen remains unidentified. Sequencing used blood, either unsorted or a sorted T cell fraction (not recorded which). The rearrangement uses TRBV4-2 and TRBJ2-7; possibly TRBD1 for D (6 bases). This TCR derives from a male donor with ankylosing spondylitis or in good health (not recorded which). The CDR3 reads CASSQQPGQAYEQYF. CDR3 sequence (DNA): TGTGCCAGCAGCCAGCAACCGGGACAAGCCTACGAGCAGTACTTC.